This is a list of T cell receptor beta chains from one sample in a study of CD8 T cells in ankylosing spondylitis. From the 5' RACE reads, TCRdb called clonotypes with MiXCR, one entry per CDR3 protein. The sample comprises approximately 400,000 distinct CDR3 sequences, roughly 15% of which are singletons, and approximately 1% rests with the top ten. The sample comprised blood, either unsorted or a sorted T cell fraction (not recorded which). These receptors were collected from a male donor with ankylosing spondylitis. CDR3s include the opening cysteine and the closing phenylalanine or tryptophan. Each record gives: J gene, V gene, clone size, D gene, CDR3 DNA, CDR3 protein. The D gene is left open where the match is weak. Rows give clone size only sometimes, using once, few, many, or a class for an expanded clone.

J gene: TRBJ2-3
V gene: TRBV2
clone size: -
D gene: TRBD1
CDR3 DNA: TGTGCCAGCAGTGGACAGGGACACACAGATACGCAGTATTTT
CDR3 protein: CASSGQGHTDTQYF

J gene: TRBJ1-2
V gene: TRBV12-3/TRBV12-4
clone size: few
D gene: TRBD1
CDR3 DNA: TGTGCCAGCAGTTTCGGGACAGTTAATGGCTACACCTTC
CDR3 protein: CASSFGTVNGYTF

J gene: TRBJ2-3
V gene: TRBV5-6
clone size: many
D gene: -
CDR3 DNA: TGTGCCAGCAGCTTTTTCCCGCCGGGGGGCGGCACAGATACGCAGTATTTT
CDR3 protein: CASSFFPPGGGTDTQYF

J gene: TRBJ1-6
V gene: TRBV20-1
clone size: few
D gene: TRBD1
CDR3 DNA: TGCAGTGCTATGGAGGGGGCGCGTTCACCCCTCCACTTT
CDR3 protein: CSAMEGARSPLHF

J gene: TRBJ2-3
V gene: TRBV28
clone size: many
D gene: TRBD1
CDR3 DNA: TGTGCCAGCAGTTCCGTTACGGTGACAGGGGCTATAGTCGGGACGCAGTATTTT
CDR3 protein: CASSSVTVTGAIVGTQYF

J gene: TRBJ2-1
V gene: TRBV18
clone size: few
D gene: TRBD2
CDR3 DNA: TGTGCCAGCTCGCCCCAGACTAGCGGGTACAATGAGCAGTTCTTC
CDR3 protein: CASSPQTSGYNEQFF

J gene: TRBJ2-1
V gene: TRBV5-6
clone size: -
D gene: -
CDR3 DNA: TGTGCCAGCAGATACGGGATCTCCTACAATGAGCAGTTCTTC
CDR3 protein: CASRYGISYNEQFF

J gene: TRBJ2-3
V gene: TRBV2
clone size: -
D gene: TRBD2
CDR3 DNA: TGTGCCAGCAGTGAGGCTAGCGGGAGGCGTGGGACAGATACGCAGTATTTT
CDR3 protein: CASSEASGRRGTDTQYF

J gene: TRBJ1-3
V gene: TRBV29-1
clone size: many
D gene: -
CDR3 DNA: TGCAGCGCCATGCCCCTGGGGGGAAACACCATATATTTT
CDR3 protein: CSAMPLGGNTIYF

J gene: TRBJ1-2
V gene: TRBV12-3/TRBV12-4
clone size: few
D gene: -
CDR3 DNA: TGTGCCAGCAGTTTGGTCTCGCCTAACTATGGCTACACCTTC
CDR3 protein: CASSLVSPNYGYTF

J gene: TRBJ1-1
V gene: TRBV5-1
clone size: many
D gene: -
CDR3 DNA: TGCGCCAGCAGCCCGGAAGGACAGAGAAACACTGAAGCTTTCTTT
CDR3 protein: CASSPEGQRNTEAFF

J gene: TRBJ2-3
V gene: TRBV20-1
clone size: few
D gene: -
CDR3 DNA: TGCAGTGCGGGGGGACAGATTATCACAGATACGCAGTATTTT
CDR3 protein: CSAGGQIITDTQYF

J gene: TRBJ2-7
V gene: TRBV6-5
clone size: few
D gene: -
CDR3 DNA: TGTGCCAGCAGTTTCCGGGACGGATACTACGAGCAGTACTTC
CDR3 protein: CASSFRDGYYEQYF

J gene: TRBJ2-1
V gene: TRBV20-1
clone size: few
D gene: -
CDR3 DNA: TGCAGTGCCTTGTCAGCTTCCTACAATGAGCAGTTCTTC
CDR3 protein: CSALSASYNEQFF

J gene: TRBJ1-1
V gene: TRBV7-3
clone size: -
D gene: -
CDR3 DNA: TGTGCCAGCAGCCTCGGGGGCGCCGGGGGAGCCACTGAAGCTTTCTTT
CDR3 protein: CASSLGGAGGATEAFF

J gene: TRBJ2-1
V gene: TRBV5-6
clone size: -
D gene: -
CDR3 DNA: TGTGCCAGCAGCTCCCCCCTGGGGACGGCGAGCTACAATGAGCAGTTCTTC
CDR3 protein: CASSSPLGTASYNEQFF

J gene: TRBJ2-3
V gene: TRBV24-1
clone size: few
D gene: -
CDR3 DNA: TGTGCCACCAGTGCCCCCCCCTTTCCTACGCAGTATTTT
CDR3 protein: CATSAPPFPTQYF

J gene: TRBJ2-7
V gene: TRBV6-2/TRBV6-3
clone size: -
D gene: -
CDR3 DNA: TGTGCCAGCAGTTACTCACGGGATGCGTACGAGCAGTACTTC
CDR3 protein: CASSYSRDAYEQYF

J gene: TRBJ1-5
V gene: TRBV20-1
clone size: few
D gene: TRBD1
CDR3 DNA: TGCAGTGCTAGGGACAGGGTATATGGCAACAATCAGCCCCAGCATTTT
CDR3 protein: CSARDRVYGNNQPQHF

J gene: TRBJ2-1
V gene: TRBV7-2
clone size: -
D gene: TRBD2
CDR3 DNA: TGTGCCAGCAGCCCCAGGTTTTGGACTAGCGGGACCAATGAGCAGTTCTTC
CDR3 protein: CASSPRFWTSGTNEQFF

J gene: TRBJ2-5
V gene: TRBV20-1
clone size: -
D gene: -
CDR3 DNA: TGCAGTGCTAGAGCACCAAAGGGAAGACAGGAAAAAGAGACCCAGTACTTC
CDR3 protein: CSARAPKGRQEKETQYF

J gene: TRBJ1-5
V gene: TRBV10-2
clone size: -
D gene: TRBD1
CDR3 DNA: TGCGCCAGCAGGGTCGGGACAGGGGATCAGCCCCAGCATTTT
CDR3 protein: CASRVGTGDQPQHF

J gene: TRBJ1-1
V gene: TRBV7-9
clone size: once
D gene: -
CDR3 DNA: TGTGCCAGCAGCGCGGGGGGCGGAGGGGAAGCTTTCTTT
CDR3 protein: CASSAGGGGEAFF

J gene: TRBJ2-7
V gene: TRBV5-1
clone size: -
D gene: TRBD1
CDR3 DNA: TGCGCCAGCAGTATGGGACAGTCCTACGAGCAGTACTTC
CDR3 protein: CASSMGQSYEQYF

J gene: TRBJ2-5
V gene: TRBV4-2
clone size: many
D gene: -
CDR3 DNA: TGTGCCAGCAGCCATGAGGGGTTACAAGAGACCCAGTACTTC
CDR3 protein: CASSHEGLQETQYF

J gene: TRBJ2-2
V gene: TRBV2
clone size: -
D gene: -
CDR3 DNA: TGTGCCAGCAGTGCTACCTATACCGGGGAGCTGTTTTTT
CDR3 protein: CASSATYTGELFF

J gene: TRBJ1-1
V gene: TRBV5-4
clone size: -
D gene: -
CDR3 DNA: TGTGCCAGCAGCTCCCACTTCCAGGGGAAGGGGGACACTGAAGCTTTCTTT
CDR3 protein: CASSSHFQGKGDTEAFF

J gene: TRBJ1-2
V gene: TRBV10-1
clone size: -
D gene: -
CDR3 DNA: TGCGCCAGCCCTGAGGCCGTCTATGGCTACACCTTC
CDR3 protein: CASPEAVYGYTF

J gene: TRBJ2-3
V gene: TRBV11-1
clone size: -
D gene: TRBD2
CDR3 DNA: TGTGCCAGCAGCTTAGACCAACTAGCGGGGGGGCGCACAGATACGCAGTATTTT
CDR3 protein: CASSLDQLAGGRTDTQYF

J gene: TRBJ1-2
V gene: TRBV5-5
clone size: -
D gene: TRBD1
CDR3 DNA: TGTGCCAGCAGCCTGGGACAGGGACTTCTCTATGGCTACACCTTC
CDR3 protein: CASSLGQGLLYGYTF

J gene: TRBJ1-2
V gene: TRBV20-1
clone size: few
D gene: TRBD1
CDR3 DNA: TGCAGTGCTAGCGCCTCCGGGACAGGTGAGGGCTACACCTTC
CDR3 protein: CSASASGTGEGYTF

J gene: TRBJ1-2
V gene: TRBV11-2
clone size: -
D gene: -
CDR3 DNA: TGTGCCAGCAGCTTAGGGGCGGGTCAACCTAACTATGGCTACACCTTC
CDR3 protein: CASSLGAGQPNYGYTF

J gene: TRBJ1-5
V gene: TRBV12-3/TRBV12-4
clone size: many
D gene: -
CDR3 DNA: TGTGCCAGCAGTTTGAACAGGGAGGGACAGCCCCAGCATTTT
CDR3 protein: CASSLNREGQPQHF

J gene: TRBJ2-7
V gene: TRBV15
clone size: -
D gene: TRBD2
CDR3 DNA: TGTGCCACCAGCAGACTCATGGCGGGAGCTAGCGAGCAGTACTTC
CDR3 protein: CATSRLMAGASEQYF

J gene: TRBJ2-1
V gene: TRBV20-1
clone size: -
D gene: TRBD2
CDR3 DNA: TGCAGTGCTAGAGATGGCCGGCTAGCGGGAGACTATGAGCAGTTCTTC
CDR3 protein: CSARDGRLAGDYEQFF

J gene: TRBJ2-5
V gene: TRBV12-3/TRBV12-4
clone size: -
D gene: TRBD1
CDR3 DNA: TGTGCCAGCAGTTTTGGGACAGGGGGTAGAGAGACCCAGTACTTC
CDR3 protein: CASSFGTGGRETQYF

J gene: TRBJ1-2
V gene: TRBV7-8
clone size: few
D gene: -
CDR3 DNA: TGTGCCAGCAGCTTAGGGAACAGCTATGGCTACACCTTC
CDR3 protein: CASSLGNSYGYTF

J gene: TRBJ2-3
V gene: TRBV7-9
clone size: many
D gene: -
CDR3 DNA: TGTGCCAGCAGCTTAGTGGGGGCTCCAGATACGCAGTATTTT
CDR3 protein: CASSLVGAPDTQYF

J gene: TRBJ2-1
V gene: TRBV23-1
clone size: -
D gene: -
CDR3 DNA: TGCGCCAGCACCCGAATAGGGGGGAGGCAGGACGACTACAATGAGCAGTTCTTC
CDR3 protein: CASTRIGGRQDDYNEQFF

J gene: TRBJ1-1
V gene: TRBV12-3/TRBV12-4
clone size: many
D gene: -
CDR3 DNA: TGTGCCAGCAGTTCGTACAAGAACACTGAAGCTTTCTTT
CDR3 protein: CASSSYKNTEAFF

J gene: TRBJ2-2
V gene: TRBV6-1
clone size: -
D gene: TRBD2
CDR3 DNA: TGTGCCAGCAGCCGGGACTACCGGAACACCGGGGAGCTGTTTTTT
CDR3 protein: CASSRDYRNTGELFF

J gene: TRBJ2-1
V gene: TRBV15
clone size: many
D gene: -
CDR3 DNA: TGTGCCACCAGCAGGGTGAATGAGCAGTTCTTC
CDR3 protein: CATSRVNEQFF

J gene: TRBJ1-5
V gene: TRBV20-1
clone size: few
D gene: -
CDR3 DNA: TGCAGTGCTAGGGGGGGTATATGGAGCAATCAGCCCCAGCATTTT
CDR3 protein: CSARGGIWSNQPQHF

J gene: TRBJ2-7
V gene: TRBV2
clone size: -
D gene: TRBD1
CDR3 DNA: TGTGCCAGCAGTTGGACAGGGGCGATGGATTACGAGCAGTACTTC
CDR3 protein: CASSWTGAMDYEQYF

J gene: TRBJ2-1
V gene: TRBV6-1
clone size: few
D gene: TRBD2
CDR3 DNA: TGTGCCAGCAGTCTCCGGGCGGGGGTCTACAATGAGCAGTTCTTC
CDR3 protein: CASSLRAGVYNEQFF

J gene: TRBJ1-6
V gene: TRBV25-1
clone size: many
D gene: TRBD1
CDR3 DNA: TGTGCCAGCACTCCAGGGGACAGGGAAAATTCACCCCTCCACTTT
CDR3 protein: CASTPGDRENSPLHF

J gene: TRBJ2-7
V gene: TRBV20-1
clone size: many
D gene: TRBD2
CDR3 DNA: TGCAGCGCTCGACTAGCGGGAACATACGAGCAGTACTTC
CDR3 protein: CSARLAGTYEQYF

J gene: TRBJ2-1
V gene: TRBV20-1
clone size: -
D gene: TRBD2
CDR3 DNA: TGCAGTGCTAGGACGGGAGGCACCTACAATGAGCAGTTCTTC
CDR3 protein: CSARTGGTYNEQFF

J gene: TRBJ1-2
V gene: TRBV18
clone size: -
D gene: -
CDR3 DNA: TGTGCCAGCTCACTCCTTGCCGATTATGGCTACACCTTC
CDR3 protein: CASSLLADYGYTF

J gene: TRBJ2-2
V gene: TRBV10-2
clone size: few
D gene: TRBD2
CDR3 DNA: TGCGCCAGCAGCTGGACTAGCGGGGGGGCCGGGGAGCTGTTTTTT
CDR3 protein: CASSWTSGGAGELFF